A single sample gave rise to the 18 T cell receptor beta chains below, sequenced in a study of siplizumab effects on memory and regulatory T cells. Libraries were prepared by immunoSEQ multiplex PCR; TCRdb keeps only in-frame clonotypes and omits some of them. The table lists 120,000 or so clones, roughly 90% of them singletons. The sequenced sample was CD4+ T cells sorted from blood. The receptors here all came from a human donor in good health.

The V and J genes are TRBV7-6 and TRBJ1-5; no clear D. The CDR3 totals 12 residues. Trimming removed 6 bases from V and 5 bases from J, with 8 bases in between. CDR1 is SGHVS and CDR2 is FNYEAQ in the germline V gene. The CDR3, as DNA: TGTGCCAGCAGTTTTCTGGATCAGCCCCAGCATTTT. This translates into CASSFLDQPQHF.

The chain employs TRBV18 and TRBJ1-6; the match to TRBD1 covers 8 bases. Germline V lookup: CDR1 KGHSH, CDR2 LQKENI. V dropped 4 bases and J dropped 8; count of bases not matched to a gene: 1. The CDR3 has 13 amino acids. CDR3 sequence reads: CASSQGQDSPLHF. DNA of the CDR3: TGTGCCAGCTCACAGGGACAGGATTCACCCCTCCACTTT.

In its sample, this clone was seen once. This chain links TRBV18 with TRBJ2-2, with TRBD1 as a possible D gene (7 bases). Between the trimmed V and J ends, which lost 3 bases and 7 bases, there was a span of 15 bases. This CDR3 spans 15 amino acids. CDR1 is KGHSH, CDR2 LQKENI, per germline. CDR3 nucleotides: TGTGCCAGCTCACCGAGGAGGGGGCCCGGCGGGGAGCTGTTTTTT. Residues: CASSPRRGPGGELFF. The whole variable domain, remainder taken from reference TRBV18 and TRBJ2-2, is NAGVMQNPRHLVRRRGQEARLRCSPMKGHSHVYWYRQLPEEGLKFMVYLQKENIIDESGMPKERFSAEFPKEGPSILRIQQVVRGDSAAYFCASSPRRGPGGELFFGEGSRLTVL.

The V and J genes are TRBV10-1 and TRBJ2-7; D gene unclear. CDR1 and CDR2 from the germline V gene are WNHNN and SYGVQD (reference sequence). There are 13 residues in the CDR3. With 3 bases removed from V and 0 bases from J, the gap between germline ends came to 6 bases. The CDR3 DNA follows: TGCGCCAGCAGTGACGGCAGCTCCTACGAGCAGTACTTC. Translating it yields CASSDGSSYEQYF.

This clone was seen once. The V call is TRBV27, the J call TRBJ1-3, with D unresolved. The CDR3 totals 17 residues. V was trimmed by 0 bases and J by 0 bases, leaving 12 bases between them. The germline gives CDR1 MNHEY, CDR2 SMNVEV (reference sequence). Written as DNA, the CDR3 is TGTGCCAGCAGTTTATCTGCCGGATTGAGCTCTGGAAACACCATATATTTT. Amino acid sequence: CASSLSAGLSSGNTIYF.

This chain uses TRBV10-1 with TRBJ2-7, with D possibly being TRBD1 or TRBD2 (7 bases each). The CDR3 covers 14 residues. With 6 bases removed from V and 6 bases from J, the gap between germline ends came to 18 bases. Germline V gives CDR1 WNHNN, CDR2 SYGVQD (reference sequence). This CDR3 is CASRAQGRVLEQYF. In nucleotides, the CDR3 is TGCGCCAGCAGGGCACAGGGGAGGGTCCTCGAGCAGTACTTC.

The chain joins TRBV6-5 to TRBJ1-3, with D uncertain. CDR3 length equals 14 residues. The germline CDR1 and CDR2 sequences are MNHEY and SVGAGI. V lost 6 bases to trimming and J lost 4 bases, with 13 bases between them. CDR3 region: CASSLTGVGNTIYF. The DNA of the CDR3 is TGTGCCAGCAGCCTAACGGGTGTGGGAAACACCATATATTTT.

The gene calls are TRBV5-1 and TRBJ2-5, with D hard to call. The CDR3 totals 14 residues. Germline CDR1 reads SGHRS; CDR2 reads YFSETQ. With 0 bases removed from V and 2 bases from J, the gap between germline ends came to 8 bases. The CDR3 region has the DNA TGCGCCAGCAGCTTGGGGCAGGTTCAAGAGACCCAGTACTTC. Translation: CASSLGQVQETQYF. The variable domain in full, completed from reference TRBV5-1 and TRBJ2-5, reads KAGVTQTPRYLIKTRGQQVTLSCSPISGHRSVSWYQQTPGQGLQFLFEYFSETQRNKGNFPGRFSGRQFSNSRSEMNVSTLELGDSALYLCASSLGQVQETQYFGPGTRLLVL.

This sequence joins TRBV4-2 and TRBJ2-2, with 15 bases that match TRBD2. From germline, CDR1 is LGHNA and CDR2 YNFKEQ. There are 20 residues in the CDR3. Losses at the gene ends were 4 bases for V and 3 bases for J; bases not matched to a gene: 12. The CDR3 DNA follows: TGTGCCAGCAGCCGCCCCGAAGGGACTAGCGGGGGGTCTTACACCGGGGAGCTGTTTTTT. Translating gives CASSRPEGTSGGSYTGELFF.

The chain recombines TRBV2 with TRBJ2-1; TRBD2 matches at 14 bases. The germline CDR1 and CDR2 sequences are SNHLY and FYNNEI. The length of the CDR3 is 18 residues. J lost 1 base, V lost 7 bases, and 9 bases had no gene match. The chain's CDR3 is CASKVGGLAGVSYNEQFF. The CDR3 DNA reads as TGTGCCAGCAAGGTAGGGGGACTAGCGGGAGTATCCTACAATGAGCAGTTCTTC.

The chain links TRBV5-1 to TRBJ2-2; 9 bases align to TRBD1. The junction had 4 bases not matched to a gene; V was cut back by 3 bases and J by 7 bases. Germline loops: CDR1 SGHRS, CDR2 YFSETQ. The CDR3 is 14 residues long. The DNA of the CDR3 is TGCGCCAGCAGCTGGACAGGGGCGGGCGGGGAGCTGTTTTTT. This codes for CASSWTGAGGELFF.

This clone was observed a single time. V gene TRBV6-6 combines with J gene TRBJ2-2, with D possibly being TRBD2 (6 bases). Trimming pared 2 bases from V and 5 bases from J, leaving 12 bases between. This CDR3 region has 15 residues. Germline CDR1 and CDR2: MNHNY and SVGAGI (reference sequence). In DNA, the CDR3 is TGTGCCAGCAGTTACAGGTCGGAGGGGACCGGGGAGCTGTTTTTT. It specifies CASSYRSEGTGELFF.

The chain has TRBV6-5 and TRBJ1-1, with D possibly matching TRBD1 (5 bases). Trimming removed 5 bases from V and 7 bases from J, with 20 bases in between. CDR1 MNHEY and CDR2 SVGAGI come from the germline V gene. This CDR3 has 15 amino acids. The DNA for the CDR3 is TGTGCCAGCAGTAGCCGGTGGCAGGGTTTTGTTGAAGCTTTCTTT. Its protein is CASSSRWQGFVEAFF.

This sequence joins TRBV10-1 and TRBJ2-1, with 9 bases fitting TRBD2. The germline V gene encodes CDR1 WNHNN and CDR2 SYGVQD (reference sequence). J gave up 4 bases and V 0 bases, and 4 bases lay outside the gene matches. This CDR3 comprises 16 residues. The CDR3 sequence is CASSESLLAGYNEQFF. CDR3 in DNA: TGCGCCAGCAGTGAGTCTTTACTAGCGGGTTACAATGAGCAGTTCTTC.

The CDR3 DNA is TGTGCCAGCTCCCTTTACAGGGAGGACTACGAGCAGTACTTC. Translated: CASSLYREDYEQYF. J is TRBJ2-7 and V is TRBV6-1; D might be TRBD1 or TRBD2, each matching 6 bases. V was clipped by 8 bases and J by 3 bases, with 17 bases between them. The CDR3 has 14 residues. CDR1 is MNHNS and CDR2 is SASEGT in the germline V gene.

V usage is TRBV18 and J usage is TRBJ2-7, with D unclear. V lost 3 bases, J lost 3 bases, and 15 bases lay in between. Germline assignment: CDR1 KGHSH and CDR2 LQKENI. The CDR3 sequence is 15 residues long. This chain's CDR3 is CASSPGRPVYYEQYF. CDR3 coding DNA: TGTGCCAGCTCACCTGGGCGGCCGGTGTACTACGAGCAGTACTTC. Supplemented by reference TRBV18 and TRBJ2-7, the full variable domain reads NAGVMQNPRHLVRRRGQEARLRCSPMKGHSHVYWYRQLPEEGLKFMVYLQKENIIDESGMPKERFSAEFPKEGPSILRIQQVVRGDSAAYFCASSPGRPVYYEQYFGPGTRLTVT.

For the CDR3, the DNA is TGTGCCAGCAGTGAACTGGGACAGTATAGCAATCAGCCCCAGCATTTT. This sequence encodes CASSELGQYSNQPQHF. This sequence joins TRBV6-4 and TRBJ1-5, with 7 nucleotides matching TRBD1. V lost 3 bases, J lost 0 bases, and 5 bases stayed unmatched. The germline CDR1 and CDR2 sequences are MRHNA and SNTAGT. CDR3 length: 16 residues.

The CDR3 region has the DNA TGCGCCAGCAGCTTTGAACCCGGGACATGGACCTCCTACGAGCAGTACTTC. It specifies CASSFEPGTWTSYEQYF. V and J are TRBV5-1 and TRBJ2-7, with a possible D match to TRBD1 (6 bases). The V end was cut by 2 bases, the J end by 0 bases, with 18 bases between. CDR3 length equals 17 residues. Germline V gene lookup returns CDR1 SGHRS and CDR2 YFSETQ.